The sequence of this T cell receptor (beta chain) was determined in a study of T cells in localized non-small cell lung cancer. Findings of the study overall: Heterogeneity is still possible, as just one tumor region was sequenced.

Germline CDR1 reads ENHRY; CDR2 reads SYGVKD. The V and J ends lost 11 bases and 4 bases, in that order; junction bases with no gene match: 11. This CDR3 has 14 residues. Produced via immunoSEQ multiplex PCR; TCRdb's table is partial and in-frame only. The sample holds more than 25,000 clones, around 89% seen once. As concerns this clone: Its antigen is as yet unknown.

The receptor comes from a woman aged 35-75 years with stage I lung adenocarcinoma. The chain is built from TRBV10-3 and TRBJ2-7, with 10 bases fitting TRBD2. The starting material was peripheral blood, obtained before any cancer treatment. The CDR3 bases are TGTGCCGCGGGTAGCGGGAGGATAAGTTACGAGCAGTACTTC. It codes for CAAGSGRISYEQYF.